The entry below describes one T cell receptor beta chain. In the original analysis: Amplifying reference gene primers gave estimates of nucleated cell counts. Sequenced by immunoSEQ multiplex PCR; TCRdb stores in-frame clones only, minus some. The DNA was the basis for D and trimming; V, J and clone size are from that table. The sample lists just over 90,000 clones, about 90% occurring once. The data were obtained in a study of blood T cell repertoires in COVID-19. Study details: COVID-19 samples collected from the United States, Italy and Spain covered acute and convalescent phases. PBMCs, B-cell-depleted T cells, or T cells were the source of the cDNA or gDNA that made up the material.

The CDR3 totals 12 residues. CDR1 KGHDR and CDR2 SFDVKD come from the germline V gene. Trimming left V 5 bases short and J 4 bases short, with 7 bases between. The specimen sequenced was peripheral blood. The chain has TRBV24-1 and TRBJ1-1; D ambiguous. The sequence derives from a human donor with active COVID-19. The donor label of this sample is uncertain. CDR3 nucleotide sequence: TGTGCCACCAGTGGCGGGCCCACTGAAGCTTTCTTT. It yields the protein CATSGGPTEAFF.